This TCR beta chain is drawn from a study of blood T cell repertoires in COVID-19. Across the whole study: The samples span acute and convalescent COVID-19 from the United States, Italy and Spain.

V was trimmed by 2 bases and J by 5 bases, leaving 16 bases between them. Germline CDR1 reads SNHLY; CDR2 reads FYNNEI. The CDR3 spans 16 residues. How the authors handled the data: Amplification of reference gene primers provided the estimated nucleated cell counts. Profiling relied on immunoSEQ multiplex PCR, and the TCRdb table lists in-frame clones only, not all of them. The V and J calls and clone size are taken from that table; D and trimming were inferred from the DNA. The table has 210,000 or so clones, over 75% seen once. The J gene is TRBJ1-5, the V gene TRBV2; possible D gene TRBD1, 6 bases. This sequence originates from a woman aged 40 to 50 who had recovered from COVID-19. What was sequenced was peripheral blood. CDR3 region: CASSELAGHRDQPQHF. CDR3 DNA: TGTGCCAGCAGTGAACTCGCAGGCCACAGGGATCAGCCCCAGCATTTT. Combining the CDR3 with reference TRBV2 and TRBJ1-5 gives the whole variable domain EPEVTQTPSHQVTQMGQEVILRCVPISNHLYFYWYRQILGQKVEFLVSFYNNEISEKSEIFDDQFSVERPDGSNFTLKIRSTKLEDSAMYFCASSELAGHRDQPQHFGDGTRLSIL.